These 17 T cell receptor beta chains were sequenced from one sample in a study of cytomegalovirus exposure and HLA in healthy donors. Researchers ran the PCR with 60 Vbeta and 13 Jbeta primers. TCRdb's table, derived via immunoSEQ multiplex PCR, lists solely in-frame clones and lacks some. The sample lists 250,000 to 350,000 clones; 80% were seen once. What was sequenced was PBMCs. The receptors derive from a girl aged 2-9 years in good health and CMV-seronegative.

V and J are TRBV5-4 and TRBJ2-3; 8 bases agree with TRBD1. Germline loops: CDR1 SGHNT, CDR2 YYREEE (reference sequence). The CDR3 length is 15 residues. V lost 3 bases, J lost 3 bases, and 6 bases stayed unmatched. CDR3 residues: CASSSGQEGTDTQYF. In DNA form, the CDR3 reads TGTGCCAGCAGCTCGGGACAGGAGGGAACAGATACGCAGTATTTT.

The chain joins TRBV27 to TRBJ2-3; maybe TRBD1 (5 bases). Germline CDR1 reads MNHEY; CDR2 reads SMNVEV (reference sequence). CDR3 length: 15 residues. V lost 2 bases and J 0 bases, leaving 9 bases between the germline ends. The CDR3 sequence: CASSLQGFSTDTQYF. CDR3 bases: TGTGCCAGCAGTTTACAGGGTTTTAGCACAGATACGCAGTATTTT.

This clone has only a few counts. The J gene is TRBJ1-1, the V gene TRBV11-1, with a weak D call TRBD1 (6 bases). Trimming shortened V by 1 base and J by 2 bases, and 8 bases separated the two germline ends. The germline V gene encodes CDR1 SGHAT and CDR2 FQDESV (reference sequence). The CDR3 is 14 residues long. The CDR3 DNA reads TGTGCCAGCAGCTTAGTACAGGGTAACACTGAAGCTTTCTTT. It is translated as CASSLVQGNTEAFF.

This rearrangement joins TRBV4-1 to TRBJ2-3, with D tentatively TRBD1 (6 bases). The germline V gene encodes CDR1 MGHRA and CDR2 YSYEKL. Deletions cut 8 bases from V and 3 bases from J, with 18 bases between. The CDR3 is made up of 15 amino acids. In DNA form, the CDR3 reads TGCGCCAGCGGACCAATCCCTAGGGGGACAGATACGCAGTATTTT. It encodes CASGPIPRGTDTQYF.

This chain connects TRBV19 to TRBJ1-4; unclear D gene. V dropped 5 bases and J dropped 7 bases, with 11 bases sitting between them. Germline V lookup: CDR1 LNHDA, CDR2 SQIVND (reference sequence). The CDR3 spans 13 residues. The CDR3 nucleotides read TGTGCCAGTAGTCGAAATACGGTTGAAAAACTGTTTTTT. It translates to CASSRNTVEKLFF.

V is TRBV11-2 and J is TRBJ2-2, with a possible D match to TRBD1 (5 bases). V was trimmed by 8 bases and J by 5 bases, leaving 24 bases between them. CDR3 length: 17 residues. From germline, CDR1 is SGHAT and CDR2 FQNNGV. DNA of the CDR3: TGTGCCAGCTTGCCCCGGGTGGGGCAGGGTACAACCGGGGAGCTGTTTTTT. Amino acids: CASLPRVGQGTTGELFF. Full variable domain (remainder filled in from reference TRBV11-2 and TRBJ2-2): EAGVAQSPRYKIIEKRQSVAFWCNPISGHATLYWYQQILGQGPKLLIQFQNNGVVDDSQLPKDRFSAERLKGVDSTLKIQPAKLEDSAVYLCASLPRVGQGTTGELFFGEGSRLTVL.

The chain joins TRBV29-1 to TRBJ1-2; the D gene is possibly TRBD1 (5 bases). V dropped 0 bases and J dropped 7 bases, with 15 bases sitting between them. Per the germline V gene, CDR1 is SQVTM and CDR2 is ANQGSEA. CDR3 size: 14 residues. For the CDR3, the DNA is TGCAGCGTTGAAGAGGAGACAGTCCCCCTTGGCTACACCTTC. It encodes CSVEEETVPLGYTF. Full variable domain (outside the CDR3, taken from reference TRBV29-1 and TRBJ1-2): SAVISQKPSRDICQRGTSLTIQCQVDSQVTMMFWYRQQPGQSLTLIATANQGSEATYESGFVIDKFPISRPNLTFSTLTVSNMSPEDSSIYLCSVEEETVPLGYTFGSGTRLTVV.

V gene TRBV2 combines with J gene TRBJ2-5; 7 bases align to TRBD1. This CDR3 has 13 amino acids. Germline CDR1 is SNHLY and CDR2 is FYNNEI. Unmatched junction bases numbered 3, after V lost 5 bases and J lost 3 bases. The CDR3 sequence: CASSPTGKETQYF. DNA for the CDR3: TGTGCCAGCAGTCCGACAGGGAAAGAGACCCAGTACTTC.

This rearrangement joins TRBV19 to TRBJ1-1; 7 bases align to TRBD1. This CDR3 has 14 residues. Germline V gene sequence: CDR1 LNHDA, CDR2 SQIVND (reference sequence). The ends lost 4 bases at V and 3 bases at J; junction bases unmatched: 5. The CDR3 region has the DNA TGTGCCAGTAGTAGGGTGGACAGGCACACTGAAGCTTTCTTT. It codes for CASSRVDRHTEAFF.

The sample holds a few counts of this clone. This sequence joins TRBV7-3 and TRBJ2-1; 10 bases fit TRBD2. The CDR3 runs to 17 residues. The V gene's germline CDR1 is SGHTA and CDR2 FQGTGA. V gave up 5 bases and J gave up 6 bases; unmatched junction bases: 13. The CDR3 sequence: CASSPQAGGARGNEQFF. The CDR3 coding sequence is TGTGCCAGCAGCCCTCAAGCGGGGGGGGCTCGAGGCAATGAGCAGTTCTTC.

The V gene is TRBV7-9, the J gene TRBJ2-2, with D perhaps matching TRBD1 (6 bases). Germline V gives CDR1 SEHNR, CDR2 FQNEAQ (reference sequence). The CDR3 is 19 amino acids. Between the trimmed V and J ends, which lost 1 base and 1 base, there was a span of 19 bases. The CDR3 DNA reads as TGTGCCAGCAGCTTAGAGGGAAAGATGACAGGCCTGAACACCGGGGAGCTGTTTTTT. It codes for CASSLEGKMTGLNTGELFF.

In its sample, this clone was seen a few times. The J gene is TRBJ2-1, the V gene TRBV28, with D tentatively TRBD2 (6 bases). The CDR3 runs 14 residues. CDR1 is MDHEN, CDR2 SYDVKM, per germline. Trimming stripped 5 bases from V and 7 bases from J, with 15 bases between. For the CDR3, the DNA is TGTGCCAGCAGTCCCCAACGGAGGGTGAATGAGCAGTTCTTC. Translated: CASSPQRRVNEQFF.

On this clone itself: Germline is not matched at one junction end, which may reflect a read error. V gene TRBV7-9 combines with J gene TRBJ1-1, with TRBD1 matching 8 bases. This CDR3 has 14 residues. Germline loops: CDR1 SEHNR, CDR2 FQNEAQ (reference sequence). This CDR3 is CSSSNQDRGTEAFF. In DNA form, the CDR3 reads TGTTCCAGCAGCAACCAAGACAGGGGCACTGAAGCTTTCTTT.

The chain employs TRBV4-2 and TRBJ2-3, with 11 bases aligning to TRBD2. This CDR3 region has 16 residues. Germline V gene data show CDR1 as LGHNA and CDR2 as YNFKEQ. J was trimmed by 4 bases and V by 0 bases; bases with no gene match: 3. CDR3 coding DNA: TGTGCCAGCAGCCAAGATACTAGCGGGGGCCCAGATACGCAGTATTTT. Translated, it gives CASSQDTSGGPDTQYF.

The chain links TRBV30 to TRBJ2-5; TRBD2 agrees at 9 bases. The V and J ends lost 3 bases and 5 bases, in that order; junction bases with no gene match: 4. The CDR3 loop spans 13 amino acids. CDR1 GTSNPN and CDR2 SVGIG come from the germline V gene (reference sequence). Written as DNA, the CDR3 is TGTGCCTGGAGGTATAGCGGGAGTGAGACCCAGTACTTC. The encoded protein is CAWRYSGSETQYF.

In this sample, this clone turned up a few times. This chain connects TRBV11-1 to TRBJ2-7, with a possible D match to TRBD1 (6 bases). The ends were cut back, 4 bases at V and 4 bases at J, with 14 bases in the middle. Looked up from germline, CDR1 is SGHAT and CDR2 is FQDESV (reference sequence). The CDR3 runs 14 residues. The CDR3 DNA follows: TGTGCCAGCAGCTCTTGGACAGATCTTTACGAGCAGTACTTC. It yields the protein CASSSWTDLYEQYF. The full variable domain, its missing parts supplied by reference TRBV11-1 and TRBJ2-7, is EAEVAQSPRYKITEKSQAVAFWCDPISGHATLYWYRQILGQGPELLVQFQDESVVDDSQLPKDRFSAERLKGVDSTLKIQPAELGDSAMYLCASSSWTDLYEQYFGPGTRLTVT.

This chain's CDR3 is CASRGQGPYEQYF. Written as DNA, the CDR3 is TGTGCCAGCCGGGGACAGGGTCCCTACGAGCAGTACTTC. The gene calls are TRBV13 and TRBJ2-5; TRBD1 matches 9 bases. The end of the DNA is better explained by TRBJ2-7, so the J call may be wrong. CDR1 and CDR2 from the germline V gene are PRHDT and FYEKMQ (reference sequence). This CDR3 is built from 13 residues.